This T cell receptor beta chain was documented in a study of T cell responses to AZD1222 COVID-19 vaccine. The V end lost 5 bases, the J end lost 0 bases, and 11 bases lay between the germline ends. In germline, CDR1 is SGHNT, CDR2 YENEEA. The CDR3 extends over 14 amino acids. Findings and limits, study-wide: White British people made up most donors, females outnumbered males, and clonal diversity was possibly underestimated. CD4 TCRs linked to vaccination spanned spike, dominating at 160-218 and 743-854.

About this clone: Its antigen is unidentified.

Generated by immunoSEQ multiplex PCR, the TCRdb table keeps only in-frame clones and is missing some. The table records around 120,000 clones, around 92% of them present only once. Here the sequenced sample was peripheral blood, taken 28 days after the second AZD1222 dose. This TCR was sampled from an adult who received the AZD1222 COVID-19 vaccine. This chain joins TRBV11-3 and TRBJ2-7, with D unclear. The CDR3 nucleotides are TGTGCCAGCAGCCCCGGGCAGAGCTCCTACGAGCAGTACTTC. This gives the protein CASSPGQSSYEQYF.